Given below is one T cell receptor (beta chain) in context. Its antigen is currently unknown. These data originate in a study of OX40 agonist ivuxolimab in advanced cancers. Study-level information: Ivuxolimab is an agonistic anti-OX40 (CD134) antibody, and patients were treated with it. Those enrolled were 80% to 85% male, with a mean age of about 66 years and ages from roughly 23 to 79.

The data were produced by immunoSEQ multiplex PCR, yet TCRdb's version contains in-frame clones alone and is incomplete. The sample carries about 38,000 clones, 85% recorded once. The length of the CDR3 is 14 residues. Germline V gene data show CDR1 as LNHDA and CDR2 as SQIVND (reference sequence). The V and J ends lost 7 bases and 0 bases, in that order; junction bases with no gene match: 5. Study-level points and caveats: Average numbers of expanded clones were greater in CD8+ T cells than in CD4+. Both CD4+ and CD8+ T cell populations in blood had undergone clonal expansion by week 6 at 0.1 to 3.0 mg/kg.

The sample in question was CD4+ or CD8+ T cells sorted from blood, obtained in a trial of the OX40 agonist ivuxolimab. The chain links TRBV19 to TRBJ2-7; TRBD2 matches 8 bases. The origin of this receptor is an adult with an advanced solid tumor such as melanoma, head and neck, liver or kidney cancer. In DNA form, the CDR3 reads TGTGCCAGTAAACTAGCGGTCGCCTCCTACGAGCAGTACTTC. This gives the protein CASKLAVASYEQYF. Together with reference TRBV19 and TRBJ2-7, the CDR3 gives the full variable domain: DGGITQSPKYLFRKEGQNVTLSCEQNLNHDAMYWYRQDPGQGLRLIYYSQIVNDFQKGDIAEGYSVSREKKESFPLTVTSAQKNPTAFYLCASKLAVASYEQYFGPGTRLTVT.